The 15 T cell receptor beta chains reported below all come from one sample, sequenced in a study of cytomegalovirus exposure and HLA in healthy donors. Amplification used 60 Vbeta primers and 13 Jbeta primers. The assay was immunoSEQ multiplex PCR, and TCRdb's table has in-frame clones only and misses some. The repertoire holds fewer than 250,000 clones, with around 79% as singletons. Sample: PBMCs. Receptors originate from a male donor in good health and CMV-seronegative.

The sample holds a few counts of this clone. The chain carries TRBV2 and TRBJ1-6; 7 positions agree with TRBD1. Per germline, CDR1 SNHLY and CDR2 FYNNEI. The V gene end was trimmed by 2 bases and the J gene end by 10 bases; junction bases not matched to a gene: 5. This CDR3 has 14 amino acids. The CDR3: CASSEIGGGSPLHF. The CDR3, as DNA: TGTGCCAGCAGTGAAATAGGGGGCGGGTCACCCCTCCACTTT.

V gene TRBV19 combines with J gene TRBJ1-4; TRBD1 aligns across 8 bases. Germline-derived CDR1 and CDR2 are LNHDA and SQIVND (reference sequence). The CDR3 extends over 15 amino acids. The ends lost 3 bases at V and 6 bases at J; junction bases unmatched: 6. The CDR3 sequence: CASSIIAQGDEKLFF. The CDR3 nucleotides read TGTGCCAGTAGTATTATTGCACAGGGGGATGAAAAACTGTTTTTT.

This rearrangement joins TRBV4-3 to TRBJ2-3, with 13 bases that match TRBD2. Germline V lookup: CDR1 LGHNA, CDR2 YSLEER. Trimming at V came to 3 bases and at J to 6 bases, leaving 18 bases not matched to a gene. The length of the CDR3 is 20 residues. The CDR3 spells CASSQVGLAGEPHGRDTQYF. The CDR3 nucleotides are TGCGCCAGCAGCCAGGTCGGACTAGCGGGAGAACCCCATGGCAGGGATACGCAGTATTTT.

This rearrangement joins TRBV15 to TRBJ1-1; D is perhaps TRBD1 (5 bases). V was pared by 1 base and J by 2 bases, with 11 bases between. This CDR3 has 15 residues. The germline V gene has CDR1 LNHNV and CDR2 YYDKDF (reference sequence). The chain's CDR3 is CATSRGGGVNTEAFF. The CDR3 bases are TGTGCCACCAGCAGAGGGGGAGGGGTTAACACTGAAGCTTTCTTT.

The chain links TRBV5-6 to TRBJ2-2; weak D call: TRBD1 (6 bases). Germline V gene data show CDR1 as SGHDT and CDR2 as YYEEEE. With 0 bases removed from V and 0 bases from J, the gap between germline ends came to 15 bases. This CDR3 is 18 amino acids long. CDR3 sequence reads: CASSLAETDSANTGELFF. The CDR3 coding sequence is TGTGCCAGCAGCTTGGCCGAGACGGACAGCGCGAACACCGGGGAGCTGTTTTTT.

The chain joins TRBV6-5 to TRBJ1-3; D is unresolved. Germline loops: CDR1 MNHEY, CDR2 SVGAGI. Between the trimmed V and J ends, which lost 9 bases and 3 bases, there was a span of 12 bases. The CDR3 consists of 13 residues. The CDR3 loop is CASAQAGGNTIYF. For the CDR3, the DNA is TGTGCCAGTGCGCAGGCGGGTGGAAACACCATATATTTT.

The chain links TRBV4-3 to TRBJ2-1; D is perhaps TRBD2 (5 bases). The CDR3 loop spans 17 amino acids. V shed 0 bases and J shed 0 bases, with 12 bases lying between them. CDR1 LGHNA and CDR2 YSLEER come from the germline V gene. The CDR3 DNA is TGCGCCAGCAGCCAAGATAGGGCGGGTCGCTCCTACAATGAGCAGTTCTTC. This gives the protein CASSQDRAGRSYNEQFF.

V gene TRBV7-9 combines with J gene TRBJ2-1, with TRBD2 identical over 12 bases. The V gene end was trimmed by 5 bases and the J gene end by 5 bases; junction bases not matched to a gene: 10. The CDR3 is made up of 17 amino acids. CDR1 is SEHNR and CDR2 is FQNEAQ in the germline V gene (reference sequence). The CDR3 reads CASSPPSGGAPHNEQFF. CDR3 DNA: TGTGCCAGCAGCCCCCCTAGCGGGGGGGCCCCCCACAATGAGCAGTTCTTC.

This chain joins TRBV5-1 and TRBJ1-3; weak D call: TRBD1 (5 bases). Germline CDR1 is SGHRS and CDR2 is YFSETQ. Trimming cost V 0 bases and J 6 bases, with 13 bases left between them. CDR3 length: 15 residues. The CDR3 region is CASSLVAGRENTIYF. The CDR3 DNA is TGCGCCAGCAGCTTGGTAGCAGGGCGGGAAAACACCATATATTTT.

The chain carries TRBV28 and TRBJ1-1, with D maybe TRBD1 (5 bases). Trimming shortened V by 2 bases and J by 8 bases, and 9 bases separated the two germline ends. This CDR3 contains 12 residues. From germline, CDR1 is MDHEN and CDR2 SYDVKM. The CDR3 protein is CASSLAGVEAFF. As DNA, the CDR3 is TGTGCCAGCAGTTTAGCGGGGGTCGAAGCTTTCTTT.

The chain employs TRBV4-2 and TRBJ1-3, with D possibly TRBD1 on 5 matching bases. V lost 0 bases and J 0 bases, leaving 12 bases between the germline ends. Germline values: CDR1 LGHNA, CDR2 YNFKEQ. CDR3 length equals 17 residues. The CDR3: CASSQEPDRASGNTIYF. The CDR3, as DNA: TGTGCCAGCAGCCAAGAGCCCGACAGAGCCTCTGGAAACACCATATATTTT.

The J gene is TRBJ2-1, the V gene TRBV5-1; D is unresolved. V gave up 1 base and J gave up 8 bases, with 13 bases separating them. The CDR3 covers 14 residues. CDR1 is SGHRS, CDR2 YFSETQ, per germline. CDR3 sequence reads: CASSLTTTAHEQFF. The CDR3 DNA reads TGCGCCAGCAGCTTGACTACCACTGCCCATGAGCAGTTCTTC.

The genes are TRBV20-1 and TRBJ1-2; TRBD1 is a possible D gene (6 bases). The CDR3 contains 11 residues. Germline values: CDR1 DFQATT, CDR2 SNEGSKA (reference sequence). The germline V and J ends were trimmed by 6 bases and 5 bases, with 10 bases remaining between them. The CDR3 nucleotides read TGCAGTGCGCATGGACAGTATGGCTACACCTTC. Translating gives CSAHGQYGYTF.

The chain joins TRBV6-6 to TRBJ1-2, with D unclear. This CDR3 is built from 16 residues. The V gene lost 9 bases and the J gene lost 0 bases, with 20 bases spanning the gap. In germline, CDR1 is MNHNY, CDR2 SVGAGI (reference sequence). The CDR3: CASKQVYGFTNYGYTF. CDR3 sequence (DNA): TGTGCCAGTAAGCAGGTTTATGGGTTCACTAACTATGGCTACACCTTC.

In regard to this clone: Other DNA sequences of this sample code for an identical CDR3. The chain's CDR3 is CASSYSYQGKAQYF. DNA of the CDR3: TGTGCCAGCAGTTACTCGTATCAGGGAAAGGCTCAGTACTTC. This chain connects TRBV6-5 to TRBJ2-4, with D tentatively TRBD1 (5 bases). Trimming removed 0 bases from V and 12 bases from J, with 15 bases in between. The germline V gene has CDR1 MNHEY and CDR2 SVGAGI. The CDR3 runs 14 residues.